The 16 T cell receptor beta chains presented below share a single source sample, sequenced in a study of tumor-infiltrating lymphocytes in glioblastoma multiforme. Multiple V-beta primers and a C-beta primer amplified TCRB from RNA. In TCRdb, the multiplex PCR reads were re-called with MiXCR into one record per CDR3 protein. Counted here are about 8,400 distinct CDR3 sequences, around 80% occurring once; the ten biggest clones make up around 50%. The material sequenced was brain tumor tissue. Every receptor here comes from a male donor with glioblastoma.

A remark on this clonotype: One end of the junction is discordant with germline, which a read error may explain. The J gene is TRBJ2-1, the V gene TRBV6-2 or TRBV6-3; weak D call: TRBD2 (6 bases). The CDR3 is made up of 13 amino acids. Germline V gives CDR1 MNHEY, CDR2 SVGEGT. CDR3 residues: CASRPGGVNGQSF. CDR3 nucleotides: TGTGCCAGCAGACCCGGGGGAGTCAATGGGCAGTCCTTC.

The rearrangement uses TRBV6-6 and TRBJ1-2; 8 nucleotides match TRBD1. The CDR3 extends over 14 amino acids. Trimming took 5 bases from V and 8 from J; bases not matched to a gene: 10. CDR1 and CDR2 from the germline V gene are MNHNY and SVGAGI (reference sequence). The CDR3 spells CASSAGQGLGGYTF. CDR3 DNA sequence: TGTGCCAGCAGTGCCGGACAGGGATTAGGAGGCTACACCTTC.

This clonotype was seen a single time. The CDR3 ends on some other residue instead of the conserved phenylalanine or tryptophan, so this is likely a read error. The chain joins TRBV11-2 to TRBJ2-3; D is undetermined. CDR3 length equals 14 residues. The germline V gene has CDR1 SGHAT and CDR2 FQNNGV. The CDR3 coding sequence is TGTGCCAGCAGCTTACAGGTGATGGCAGATACCCAGTATTCT. Amino acids: CASSLQVMADTQYS.

This clonotype was picked up one time. The chain combines TRBV6-5 with TRBJ2-3, with D perhaps TRBD2 (7 bases). The CDR3 runs to 18 residues. Trimming cost V 6 bases and J 0 bases, with 22 bases left between them. Germline values: CDR1 MNHEY, CDR2 SVGAGI. This chain's CDR3 is CASRRGLGHRTSTDTQYF. DNA for the CDR3: TGTGCCAGCAGGCGGGGGTTGGGACATCGAACTAGCACAGATACGCAGTATTTT.

This clonotype occurred once. Germline is not matched at one junction end, which may reflect a read error. V gene TRBV11-2 combines with J gene TRBJ1-1, with D unclear. The germline V gene encodes CDR1 SGHAT and CDR2 FQNNGV. This CDR3 is 12 amino acids long. This chain's CDR3 is CAISAGRTEAFF. The DNA for the CDR3 is TGTGCCATCTCAGCCGGTCGGACTGAAGCCTTCTTT.

As for this clonotype: One end of the junction is discordant with germline, which a read error may explain. The chain uses TRBV11-2 and TRBJ2-2, with 7 nucleotides matching TRBD2. Germline V gene sequence: CDR1 SGHAT, CDR2 FQNNGV. CDR3 length equals 20 residues. The CDR3 protein is CASTPSFGRGLAVNTGELSF. Written as DNA, the CDR3 is TGTGCCAGCACCCCCTCATTTGGCCGAGGGCTAGCGGTAAACACCGGGGAGCTGTCTTTT. Using reference TRBV11-2 and TRBJ2-2 for the parts outside the CDR3, the full variable domain is EAGVAQSPRYKIIEKRQSVAFWCNPISGHATLYWYQQILGQGPKLLIQFQNNGVVDDSQLPKDRFSAERLKGVDSTLKIQPAKLEDSAVYLCASTPSFGRGLAVNTGELSFGEGSRLTVL.

A note on this clonotype: Relative to the germline gene, one junction end is altered; a read error may explain this. This chain joins TRBV11-2 and TRBJ2-5; D unresolved. The CDR3 runs 15 residues. The germline CDR1 and CDR2 sequences are SGHAT and FQNNGV. As DNA, the CDR3 is TGTGCCAGCAGCTTAGTAGTGGGCTTTCAAGAGACCCAATGCTTC. It is translated as CASSLVVGFQETQCF.

In its sample, this clonotype was seen once. The V gene is TRBV30, the J gene TRBJ2-1; TRBD2 is a possible D gene (6 bases). CDR1 and CDR2 (germline): GTSNPN, SVGIG (reference sequence). The V end lost 1 base, the J end lost 4 bases, and 14 bases lay between the germline ends. This CDR3 has 15 amino acids. The CDR3 bases are TGTGCCTGGAGTGGGGGGGTGAGCACTTACAATGAGCAGTTCTTC. Translated: CAWSGGVSTYNEQFF.

This clonotype showed up many times. The V gene is TRBV24-1, the J gene TRBJ2-2; D remains unclear. This CDR3 has 16 amino acids. V gave up 4 bases and J gave up 0 bases, with 11 bases separating them. The germline V gene has CDR1 KGHDR and CDR2 SFDVKD. CDR3 sequence reads: CATSEVWPTNTGELFF. The CDR3 DNA reads as TGTGCCACCAGTGAGGTTTGGCCTACGAACACCGGGGAGCTGTTTTTT.

A remark on this clonotype: The junction does not match germline at one end; this may be a read error. V is TRBV6-5 and J is TRBJ2-2, with unresolved D. Germline V gene lookup returns CDR1 MNHEY and CDR2 SVGAGI. The CDR3 spans 14 residues. CDR3 amino acids: CAGSPLLNTGELFF. The DNA of the CDR3 is TGTGCCGGCAGCCCCCTTTTGAACACCGGGGAGCTGTTTTTT.

This clonotype was detected only a few times. The genes are TRBV29-1 and TRBJ1-1; the match to TRBD1 covers 8 bases. Germline trimming cut 6 bases from V and 6 bases from J; bases unmatched to any gene: 6. The CDR3 contains 12 residues. The V gene's germline CDR1 is SQVTM and CDR2 ANQGSEA. The CDR3 sequence is CSVRQGTPEAFF. DNA for the CDR3: TGCAGCGTGAGACAGGGGACCCCTGAAGCTTTCTTT. Together with reference TRBV29-1 and TRBJ1-1, the CDR3 gives the full variable domain: SAVISQKPSRDICQRGTSLTIQCQVDSQVTMMFWYRQQPGQSLTLIATANQGSEATYESGFVIDKFPISRPNLTFSTLTVSNMSPEDSSIYLCSVRQGTPEAFFGQGTRLTVV.

The chain has TRBV6-2 or TRBV6-3 and TRBJ2-7, with a possible D match to TRBD2 (6 bases). Trimming removed 4 bases from V and 5 bases from J, with 15 bases in between. Germline CDR1 reads MNHEY; CDR2 reads SVGEGT. This CDR3 contains 14 residues. The CDR3 DNA reads TGTGCCAGCAGTTGGCGGGGCAGTTTCGACGAGCAGTACTTC. It yields the protein CASSWRGSFDEQYF.

Concerning this clonotype: The junction and the germline gene differ at one end; a read error may be behind it. The chain links TRBV4-1 to TRBJ1-1, with no clear D. The CDR3 totals 16 residues. The germline V gene encodes CDR1 MGHRA and CDR2 YSYEKL. Here the CDR3 DNA reads TGCGCCAGCAGCCAAGATCGGTGCAGACTGAACAATGAAGCTTTCTTT. It specifies CASSQDRCRLNNEAFF.

By share, this clonotype ranks as medium-sized. The chain carries TRBV20-1 and TRBJ1-2; D perhaps matches TRBD1 (5 bases). Germline lookup yields CDR1 DFQATT and CDR2 SNEGSKA (reference sequence). The V end was cut by 5 bases, the J end by 4 bases, with 17 bases between. There are 14 residues in the CDR3. The CDR3 DNA is TGCAGTGCTCGGGGGGGGGAGGCCACCTATGGCTACACCTTC. Its protein is CSARGGEATYGYTF.

Regarding this clonotype: An end of the junction differs from the germline gene, which may be a read error. The chain has TRBV4-1 and TRBJ2-7; 7 nucleotides agree with TRBD1. The germline V gene encodes CDR1 MGHRA and CDR2 YSYEKL. The CDR3 length is 16 residues. The CDR3 DNA reads TGCGCCAGCAGCCAAGATTGGCCAGGGGGTTCCTATGAGCAGTACTTC. Translation: CASSQDWPGGSYEQYF.

Worth noting for this clonotype: This likely comes from a read error, as the CDR3 has no conserved phenylalanine or tryptophan at its end. The DNA is left out, because the CDR3 cannot be placed on it with certainty; the CDR3 is given as TCRdb lists it. The chain has TRBV20-1 and TRBJ2-4; the table's D call TRBD1 went unverified against the DNA. CDR1 and CDR2 (germline): DFQATT, SNEGSKA (reference sequence). The CDR3 sequence runs 19 residues, both termini included. The CDR3 here is CSARDPDRGIRKAKNIQYY.